This TCR beta chain comes out of a study of T cell clusters in autoimmune cytopenias. Study results and caveats: Primary autoimmune cytopenia patients seemingly lacked the physiological T cell clusters found in healthy donors.

CDR3 length: 15 amino acids. Germline V gene lookup returns CDR1 SGHRS and CDR2 YFSETQ. Each sample's input was 200 to 250 ng genomic DNA, roughly 38,000 genome equivalents. Multiplex touch-down PCR amplified TRB using TRB-A and TRB-B pools in one tube. TCRdb reprocessed the multiplex PCR reads and stores each CDR3 protein as one record, lacking DNA. The table lists about 11,000 distinct CDR3 sequences. Comments on this clonotype: No antigen is known for it.

In addition, the sample was reused for a study of T cell repertoires in aging, cancer and after chemotherapy. That source adds: Healthy donors lost TCR diversity with age mainly through richness, cancer patients through richness and evenness. Rebound thymic output was suggested by rising median generation probability during chemotherapy in each cancer cohort.

This chain joins TRBV5-1 and TRBJ1-6; as DNA is missing, the TRBD1 call by TCRdb cannot be tested. This receptor was obtained from a human donor in good health. The sample consisted of peripheral blood. The chain's CDR3 is CASSLGLGALSPLHF.